The clone carrying this T cell receptor beta chain has only a few counts. Its antigen is currently unknown. Trimming cost V 6 bases and J 7 bases, with 13 bases left between them. Germline-derived CDR1 and CDR2 are MNHEY and SVGEGT. The CDR3 is made up of 13 amino acids. This sample is drawn from a study of T cell repertoires in cytomegalovirus infection. The wider study: It was recently identified HLA-C-restricted and well-studied HLA-B-restricted CMV epitopes that the study used. An indication of both CMV infection and matching HLA type came from public TCR beta signatures. Study-level results: CMV-specific TCR beta clonotypes restricted by HLA-C were the ones dominating the ex vivo response. Adding up the frequency of public TCR beta families identified people who carried CMV plus the relevant HLA.

TCRdb fed the reads into MiXCR, producing one record per CDR3 protein. The sample contains a few hundred thousand distinct CDR3 sequences, around 25% of which appear only once. This chain links TRBV6-2 or TRBV6-3 with TRBJ1-5; tentative D call: TRBD1 (5 bases). The receptor's source is a human donor in good health (CMV status not recorded). Some clones in this sample may be carry-over from other donors' samples. The specimen comprised cultured PBMCs, sampled from culture after CMV antigen stimulation. The CDR3 DNA sequence: TGTGCCAGCAGGCAGGGTGGTAGGCAGCCCCAGCATTTT. Encoded protein: CASRQGGRQPQHF.